The subject of this entry is one T cell receptor (beta chain). The data belong to a study of blood T cell repertoires in COVID-19. About the research overall: The study drew acute and convalescent COVID-19 samples from the United States, Italy and Spain. PBMCs, B-cell-depleted T cells, or T cells were the source of the cDNA or gDNA that made up the material.

Original analysis: Quantification of nucleated cells was approximated via reference gene primer amplification. Method: immunoSEQ multiplex PCR; TCRdb's copy keeps in-frame clones and lacks some. V and J calls and clone size are as listed in that table; D and trimming were resolved from the DNA. This sample has under 95,000 clones; about four fifths occur once, and the top ten carry more than 2%. The receptor's source is a woman in her sixties or seventies with acute or convalescent COVID-19. The material sequenced was peripheral blood.

CDR3 bases: TGTGCCAGCAGCTTGGGGGCACTGGGAGGGTTGGGCCAAGAGACCCAGTACTTC. This gives the protein CASSLGALGGLGQETQYF. V gene TRBV5-5 combines with J gene TRBJ2-5; TRBD2 matches 7 bases. The V gene end was trimmed by 0 bases and the J gene end by 1 base; junction bases not matched to a gene: 12. Germline assignment: CDR1 SGHKS and CDR2 YYEKEE (reference sequence). The CDR3 has 18 residues.